This T cell receptor beta chain emerged from a study of T-cell memory formation after mild COVID-19. Study-level information: The TCR clusters were mostly specific to one donor. Whole-study results and caveats: What remained unconfirmed was the SARS-CoV-2 specificity of second-wave clones peaking on day 37. Pre-infection memory contained some responding clones, which suggested that cross-reactive memory had joined. CD4+ contracting clones were found mainly in CM and EM, and CD8+ ones in EMRA.

Germline loops: CDR1 DFQATT, CDR2 SNEGSKA (reference sequence). The CDR3 is made up of 15 amino acids. V shed 1 base and J shed 0 bases, with 11 bases lying between them. Concerning this clonotype itself: Its antigen is still unknown.

Each CDR3 protein is one row after TCRdb ran MiXCR on the 5' RACE reads. The top ten hold about 12% of the sample, which has around 410,000 distinct CDR3 sequences, 20% to 30% seen once. The sequence was obtained from an adult woman who had mild COVID-19 (a few samples of this study predate the infection). Cell type and time point are not known. This chain uses TRBV20-1 with TRBJ2-3; D ambiguous. The specimen sequenced was PBMCs or a T cell subset sorted from them (not recorded which). The CDR3 DNA follows: TGCAGTGCTAGAGGGACCTTGCATAGCACAGATACGCAGTATTTT. Residues: CSARGTLHSTDTQYF.